The rows below give T cell receptor beta chains drawn from one sample of a study of Graves' ophthalmopathy and Graves' hyperthyroidism. TCRdb ran MiXCR on the multiplex PCR reads and lists one entry per CDR3 protein. This sample has about 700,000 distinct CDR3 sequences, with 35% to 45% found just once. Sequences were obtained from peripheral blood. The source of these receptors is an adult man with Graves' ophthalmopathy. CDR3s leave out the opening cysteine and the closing phenylalanine or tryptophan. The D gene is left open where the match is weak.

TRBD1 | TRBV2 | ASRDRTGGYT
NA | TRBV6-5 | ASSYSGQSSGNTIY
NA | TRBV10-3 | AISEDATNEKLF
TRBD2 | TRBV5-6 | ASSLWREDVTGETQY
TRBD1 | TRBV11-2 | ASSPGQGANGYT
NA | TRBV2 | ASRTMGSSQPQH
TRBD2 | TRBV29-1 | SADGGRAGGSQY
NA | TRBV9 | ASSVAEGRADSPLH
NA | TRBV10-3 | AITGTVGPGTEAF
NA | TRBV25-1 | ASSAIGPSGTDTQY
TRBD1 | TRBV12-5 | ASGFTVEDRDENTEAF
NA | TRBV15 | ATGRPQGGRGNNQPQH
NA | TRBV29-1 | SVGVLRNTEAF
NA | TRBV20-1 | SARIDGGAGEKLF
TRBD1 | TRBV7-2 | ASSLGDRGQRPEAF
TRBD1 | TRBV16 | ASSSRTGANTEAF
NA | TRBV9 | ASSVDAGLNTGELF
NA | TRBV2 | ASRDSGSKTQY
TRBD2 | TRBV7-8 | ASSQSPGGGSYEQY
NA | TRBV24-1 | ATSDRGNYGYT
TRBD1 | TRBV10-3 | AISDRGQWAGETQY
TRBD1 | TRBV10-3 | AISNPDRGVKTQY
NA | TRBV7-2 | ASSLEGGSGANVLT
TRBD1 | TRBV11-2 | ASSVTGEASGANVLT
TRBD2 | TRBV7-2 | ASSLQSGGVPEAQY
TRBD1 | TRBV2 | ASSQDPWTGEYQETQY
NA | TRBV30 | ACQTVLEETQY
NA | TRBV7-9 | ASSVGPNTGELF
TRBD2 | TRBV16 | ASSQSGLANYEQY
NA | TRBV12-5 | ASGLVGETQY
NA | TRBV29-1 | SVASGELF
TRBD1 | TRBV7-8 | ASSPPGTGLNTGELF